The 23 T cell receptor beta chains below were found in one sample sequenced in a study of blood T cell repertoires in COVID-19 (dated by TCRdb to the early 2020s). The library was generated by the immunoSEQ multiplex PCR assay. TCRdb obtained this table from immuneACCESS and retained in-frame rearrangements with V and J assigned. These tables miss some clones; where compared with another copy, unresolved V genes account for less than half of the shortfall, and the remainder is unexplained. The sample table contains roughly 260,000 clones; only one count was recorded for 82% of them. The top ten clonotypes cover under 3.5% of the sample. The material sequenced was peripheral blood. The receptors were sampled from a woman under 30 with acute or convalescent COVID-19.

The chain employs TRBV5-4 and TRBJ2-7; TRBD1 agrees at 9 bases. Germline V gives CDR1 SGHNT, CDR2 YYREEE (reference sequence). The CDR3 runs to 16 residues. V was clipped by 0 bases and J by 0 bases; unmatched bases: 4. The CDR3 DNA reads TGTGCCAGCAGCTTGGACGGACAGGGGCTCTCCTACGAGCAGTACTTC. This encodes CASSLDGQGLSYEQYF. Complete variable domain (other parts from reference TRBV5-4 and TRBJ2-7): ETGVTQSPTHLIKTRGQQVTLRCSSQSGHNTVSWYQQALGQGPQFIFQYYREEENGRGNFPPRFSGLQFPNYSSELNVNALELDDSALYLCASSLDGQGLSYEQYFGPGTRLTVT.

The sample holds one count of this clone. CDR3 nucleotide sequence: TGTGCCAGCAGACCCCGACAGGGTCTACCCTACGAGCAGTACTTC. It is translated as CASRPRQGLPYEQYF. The V call is TRBV28, the J call TRBJ2-7; 7 bases are shared with TRBD1. CDR3 length: 15 residues. The ends lost 6 bases at V and 2 bases at J; junction bases unmatched: 10. Per the germline V gene, CDR1 is MDHEN and CDR2 is SYDVKM.

This sequence joins TRBV5-1 and TRBJ1-2; D not resolved. V lost 3 bases to trimming and J lost 0 bases, with 39 bases between them. This CDR3 has 24 residues. Germline CDR1 is SGHRS and CDR2 is YFSETQ. The chain's CDR3 is CASSSPFSSPLDNPGSLPNYGYTF. Written as DNA, the CDR3 is TGCGCCAGCAGCTCCCCTTTTTCTTCCCCCCTCGACAACCCAGGATCTCTGCCTAACTATGGCTACACCTTC.

This chain links TRBV19 with TRBJ2-1; 12 positions match TRBD2. CDR3 length: 15 residues. Germline V lookup: CDR1 LNHDA, CDR2 SQIVND (reference sequence). V lost 3 bases to trimming and J lost 7 bases; unmatched junction nucleotides: 4. CDR3 sequence (DNA): TGTGCCAGTAGTATCTGGCTAGCGGGGGGGAATGAGCAGTTCTTC. It specifies CASSIWLAGGNEQFF.

The chain links TRBV5-1 to TRBJ1-1, with D perhaps TRBD1 (5 bases). Trimming stripped 4 bases from V and 4 bases from J, with 17 bases between. CDR1 is SGHRS, CDR2 YFSETQ, per germline. The CDR3 sequence is 15 residues long. The CDR3 sequence: CASSPQVVVGTEAFF. The CDR3 coding sequence is TGCGCCAGCAGCCCACAGGTAGTTGTGGGCACTGAAGCTTTCTTT.

CDR3 DNA sequence: TGTGCCAGCAGAGTCCGAGGACAGGGTACGGAGACCCAGTACTTC. The encoded protein is CASRVRGQGTETQYF. The genes are TRBV13 and TRBJ2-5; 8 nucleotides line up with TRBD1. V was clipped by 6 bases and J by 5 bases; unmatched bases: 11. Germline V gives CDR1 PRHDT, CDR2 FYEKMQ (reference sequence). The CDR3 is made up of 15 amino acids. Variable domain in full (rest from reference TRBV13 and TRBJ2-5): AAGVIQSPRHLIKEKRETATLKCYPIPRHDTVYWYQQGPGQDPQFLISFYEKMQSDKGSIPDRFSAQQFSDYHSELNMSSLELGDSALYFCASRVRGQGTETQYFGPGTRLLVL.

This clone came up once. The chain recombines TRBV20-1 with TRBJ2-5, with D unresolved. Germline V CDR1 and CDR2: DFQATT, SNEGSKA (reference sequence). The CDR3 has 10 residues. V was trimmed by 6 bases and J by 2 bases, leaving 4 bases between them. The CDR3 here is CSALQETQYF. CDR3 in DNA: TGCAGTGCCCTACAAGAGACCCAGTACTTC.

This chain joins TRBV6-9 and TRBJ2-7; 8 bases fit TRBD1. The germline CDR1 and CDR2 sequences are MNHGY and SVAAGI. After removal of 6 bases from V and 4 bases from J, the junction contained 2 bases not matched to a gene. This CDR3 has 12 amino acids. The CDR3 DNA is TGTGCCAGCAGGGGACAGGCATACGAGCAGTACTTC. Encoded protein: CASRGQAYEQYF.

Turning to this clone: This CDR3 is also generated by other DNA sequences in the sample. The rearrangement uses TRBV27 and TRBJ1-5, with D possibly matching TRBD1 (6 bases). Trimming left V 4 bases short and J 2 bases short, with 12 bases between. Germline values: CDR1 MNHEY, CDR2 SMNVEV (reference sequence). This CDR3 is 15 amino acids long. CDR3 residues: CASSYRVGGNQPQHF. The CDR3, as DNA: TGTGCCAGCAGTTACAGGGTAGGCGGCAATCAGCCCCAGCATTTT.

The chain carries TRBV5-1 and TRBJ2-7, with 11 bases lining up with TRBD2. This CDR3 comprises 15 residues. The V gene's germline CDR1 is SGHRS and CDR2 YFSETQ. The junction had 9 bases not matched to a gene; V was cut back by 4 bases and J by 6 bases. This CDR3 is CASSTRTSGLGEQYF. The CDR3 DNA reads as TGCGCCAGCAGCACACGGACTAGCGGGCTGGGCGAGCAGTACTTC.

The chain joins TRBV14 to TRBJ2-3; D might be TRBD2 (5 bases). Germline V gene lookup returns CDR1 SGHDN and CDR2 FVKESK. The CDR3 runs to 16 residues. Trimming took 0 bases from V and 3 from J, leaving 13 bases between them. In DNA form, the CDR3 reads TGTGCCAGCAGCCAAGATAAGAGGGTGAGTACAGATACGCAGTATTTT. This codes for CASSQDKRVSTDTQYF.

The table lists this clone with a few counts. The chain carries TRBV10-3 and TRBJ1-2, with 10 positions matching TRBD1. The CDR3 runs 13 residues. Looked up from germline, CDR1 is ENHRY and CDR2 is SYGVKD. J was trimmed by 6 bases and V by 11 bases; bases with no gene match: 9. The CDR3 loop is CAARGTGENGYTF. In DNA, the CDR3 is TGTGCCGCCAGGGGGACAGGGGAGAATGGCTACACCTTC.

J is TRBJ1-5 and V is TRBV18, with 10 bases aligning to TRBD1. The CDR3 is 15 residues long. With V trimmed by 3 bases and J by 3 bases, 2 bases remained unmatched. Germline assignment: CDR1 KGHSH and CDR2 LQKENI. The CDR3 sequence is CASSPGQGNNQPQHF. The CDR3, as DNA: TGTGCCAGCTCACCGGGACAGGGGAACAATCAGCCCCAGCATTTT.

The chain carries TRBV30 and TRBJ2-3, with D possibly matching TRBD1 (5 bases). Germline values: CDR1 GTSNPN, CDR2 SVGIG (reference sequence). The CDR3 contains 14 residues. Deletions cut 3 bases from V and 1 base from J, with 11 bases between. The CDR3: CAWRGPVRTDTQYF. CDR3 DNA: TGTGCCTGGAGGGGGCCGGTACGCACAGATACGCAGTATTTT.

This clone turned up a few times. The rearrangement uses TRBV28 and TRBJ2-7, with D maybe TRBD2 (6 bases). Looked up from germline, CDR1 is MDHEN and CDR2 is SYDVKM. The CDR3 covers 15 residues. Trimming pared 6 bases from V and 4 bases from J, leaving 19 bases between. The DNA of the CDR3 is TGTGCCAGCAGCCAGGGACTGTTCCTTTTTTACGAGCAGTACTTC. It specifies CASSQGLFLFYEQYF.

This chain links TRBV7-2 with TRBJ2-2; the match to TRBD2 covers 12 bases. With 4 bases clipped from V and 6 bases from J, the junction kept 6 bases outside the gene matches. Germline V gives CDR1 SGHTA, CDR2 FQGNSA. The CDR3 is made up of 16 amino acids. The CDR3 sequence is CASSYLAGGFPGELFF. The CDR3 nucleotides are TGTGCCAGCAGCTACCTAGCGGGAGGGTTTCCCGGGGAGCTGTTTTTT.

The gene calls are TRBV6-4 and TRBJ1-2; possibly TRBD1 for D (6 bases). The CDR3 totals 15 residues. V was pared by 3 bases and J by 8 bases, with 19 bases between. The germline CDR1 and CDR2 sequences are MRHNA and SNTAGT. The CDR3 sequence is CASSEGGGRLDGYTF. Written as DNA, the CDR3 is TGTGCCAGCAGTGAAGGTGGGGGCCGCCTTGACGGCTACACCTTC.

The chain combines TRBV28 with TRBJ2-7, with D tentatively TRBD1 (5 bases). This CDR3 is built from 13 residues. Trimming took 4 bases from V and 4 from J, leaving 11 bases between them. Germline V lookup: CDR1 MDHEN, CDR2 SYDVKM. For the CDR3, the DNA is TGTGCCAGCAGTTATCAGGGTTGGTACGAGCAGTACTTC. Protein: CASSYQGWYEQYF.

V gene TRBV5-1 combines with J gene TRBJ1-1; 7 bases fit TRBD1. The CDR3 is 15 residues long. After removal of 0 bases from V and 4 bases from J, the junction contained 6 bases not matched to a gene. The V gene's germline CDR1 is SGHRS and CDR2 YFSETQ. For the CDR3, the DNA is TGCGCCAGCAGCTTGGAGGGGGCAAGGGGCACTGAAGCTTTCTTT. Translation gives CASSLEGARGTEAFF.

In this sample, this clone turned up once. The genes are TRBV5-1 and TRBJ2-1, with 9 bases identical to TRBD2. The V segment lost 4 bases and the J segment 6 bases; nucleotides outside the gene matches: 11. Germline V CDR1 and CDR2: SGHRS, YFSETQ. This CDR3 is 16 amino acids long. DNA of the CDR3: TGCGCCAGCAGCCAGCGGGGCGCGGGAGGGCCCAATGAGCAGTTCTTC. It yields the protein CASSQRGAGGPNEQFF.

The CDR3 loop is CASSGPRPGEPYGYTF. CDR3 in DNA: TGTGCCAGCAGCGGACCCCGCCCAGGCGAACCTTACGGCTACACCTTC. This rearrangement joins TRBV9 to TRBJ1-2, with D unclear. Germline values: CDR1 SGDLS, CDR2 YYNGEE. The CDR3 consists of 16 residues. V was cut by 3 bases and J by 8 bases, with 23 bases left in between. Combining the CDR3 with reference TRBV9 and TRBJ1-2 gives the whole variable domain DSGVTQTPKHLITATGQRVTLRCSPRSGDLSVYWYQQSLDQGLQFLIQYYNGEERAKGNILERFSAQQFPDLHSELNLSSLELGDSALYFCASSGPRPGEPYGYTFGSGTRLTVV.

V and J are TRBV11-2 and TRBJ1-2; D is perhaps TRBD1 (5 bases). With 2 bases removed from V and 2 bases from J, the gap between germline ends came to 15 bases. Germline values: CDR1 SGHAT, CDR2 FQNNGV. The CDR3 contains 16 residues. This chain's CDR3 is CASSLWSPAGNYGYTF. The CDR3 DNA follows: TGTGCCAGCAGCTTATGGTCCCCGGCAGGGAACTATGGCTACACCTTC.

The chain has TRBV19 and TRBJ1-3; perhaps TRBD1 as D (5 bases). CDR1 is LNHDA, CDR2 SQIVND, per germline (reference sequence). The CDR3 is 16 residues long. The ends were cut back, 5 bases at V and 0 bases at J, with 14 bases in the middle. CDR3 residues: CASSFETASSGNTIYF. For the CDR3, the DNA is TGTGCCAGTAGTTTCGAGACAGCTAGCTCTGGAAACACCATATATTTT.